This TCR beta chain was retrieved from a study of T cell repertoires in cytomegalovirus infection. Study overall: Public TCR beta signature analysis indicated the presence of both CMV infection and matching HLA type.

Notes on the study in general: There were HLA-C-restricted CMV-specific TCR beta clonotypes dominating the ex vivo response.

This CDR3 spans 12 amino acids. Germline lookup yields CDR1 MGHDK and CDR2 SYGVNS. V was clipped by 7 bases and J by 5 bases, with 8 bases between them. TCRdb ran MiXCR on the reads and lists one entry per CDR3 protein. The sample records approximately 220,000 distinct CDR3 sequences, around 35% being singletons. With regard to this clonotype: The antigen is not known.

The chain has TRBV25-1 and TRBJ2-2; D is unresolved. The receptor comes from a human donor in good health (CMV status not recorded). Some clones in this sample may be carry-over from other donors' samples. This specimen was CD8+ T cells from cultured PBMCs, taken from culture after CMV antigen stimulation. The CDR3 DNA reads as TGTGCCAGCACCCCCGGGACCGGGGAGCTGTTTTTT. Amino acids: CASTPGTGELFF.